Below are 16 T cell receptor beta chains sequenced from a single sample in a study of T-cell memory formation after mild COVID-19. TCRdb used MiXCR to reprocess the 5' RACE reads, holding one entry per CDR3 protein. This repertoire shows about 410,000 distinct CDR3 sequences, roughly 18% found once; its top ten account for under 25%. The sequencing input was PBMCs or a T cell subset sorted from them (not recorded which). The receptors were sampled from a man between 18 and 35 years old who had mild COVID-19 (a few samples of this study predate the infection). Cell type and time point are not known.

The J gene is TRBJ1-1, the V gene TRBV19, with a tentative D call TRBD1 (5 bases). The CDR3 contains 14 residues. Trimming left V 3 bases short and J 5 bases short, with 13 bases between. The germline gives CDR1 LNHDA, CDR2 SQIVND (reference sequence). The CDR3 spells CASSIQGRTTEAFF. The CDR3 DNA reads TGTGCCAGTAGTATCCAGGGTAGGACTACTGAAGCTTTCTTT.

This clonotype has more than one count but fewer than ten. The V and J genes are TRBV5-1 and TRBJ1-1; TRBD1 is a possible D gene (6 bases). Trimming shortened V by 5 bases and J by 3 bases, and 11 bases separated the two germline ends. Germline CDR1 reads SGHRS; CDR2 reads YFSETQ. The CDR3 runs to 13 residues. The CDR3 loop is CASRRGGDTEAFF. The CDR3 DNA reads TGCGCCAGCAGAAGGGGGGGGGACACTGAAGCTTTCTTT. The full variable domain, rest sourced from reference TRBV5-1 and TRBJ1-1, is KAGVTQTPRYLIKTRGQQVTLSCSPISGHRSVSWYQQTPGQGLQFLFEYFSETQRNKGNFPGRFSGRQFSNSRSEMNVSTLELGDSALYLCASRRGGDTEAFFGQGTRLTVV.

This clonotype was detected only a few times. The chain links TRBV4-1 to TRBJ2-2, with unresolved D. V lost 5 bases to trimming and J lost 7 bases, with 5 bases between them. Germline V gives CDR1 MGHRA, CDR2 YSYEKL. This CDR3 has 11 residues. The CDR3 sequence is CASSNRGELFF. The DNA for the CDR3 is TGCGCCAGCAGCAACCGCGGGGAGCTGTTTTTT.

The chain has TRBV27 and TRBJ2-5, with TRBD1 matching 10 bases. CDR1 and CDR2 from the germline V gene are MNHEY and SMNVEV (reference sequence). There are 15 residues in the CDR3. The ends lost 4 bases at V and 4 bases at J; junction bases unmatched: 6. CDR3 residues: CASSSDRGRRETQYF. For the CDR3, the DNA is TGTGCCAGCAGTTCCGACAGGGGGCGTCGAGAGACCCAGTACTTC.

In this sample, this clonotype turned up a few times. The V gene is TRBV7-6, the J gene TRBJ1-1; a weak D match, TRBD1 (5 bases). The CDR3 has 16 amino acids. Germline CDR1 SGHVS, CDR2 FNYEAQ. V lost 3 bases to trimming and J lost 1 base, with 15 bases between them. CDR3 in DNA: TGTGCCAGCAGCTTGGCCCGGGGGGATTGGAACACTGAAGCTTTCTTT. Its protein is CASSLARGDWNTEAFF.

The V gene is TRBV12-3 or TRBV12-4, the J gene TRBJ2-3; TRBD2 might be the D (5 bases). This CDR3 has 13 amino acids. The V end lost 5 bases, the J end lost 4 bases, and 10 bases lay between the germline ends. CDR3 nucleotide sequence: TGTGCCAGCAGTCTCCGAGGGTCAGATACGCAGTATTTT. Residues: CASSLRGSDTQYF.

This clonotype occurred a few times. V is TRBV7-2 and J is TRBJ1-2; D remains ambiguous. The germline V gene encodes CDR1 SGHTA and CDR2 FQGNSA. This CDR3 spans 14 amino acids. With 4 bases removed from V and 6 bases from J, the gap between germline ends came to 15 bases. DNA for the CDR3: TGTGCCAGCAGCTCGAATCGTGGTGTGGATGGCTACACCTTC. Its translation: CASSSNRGVDGYTF. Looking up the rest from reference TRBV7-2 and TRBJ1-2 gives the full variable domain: GAGVSQSPSNKVTEKGKDVELRCDPISGHTALYWYRQSLGQGLEFLIYFQGNSAPDKSGLPSDRFSAERTGGSVSTLTIQRTQQEDSAVYLCASSSNRGVDGYTFGSGTRLTVV.

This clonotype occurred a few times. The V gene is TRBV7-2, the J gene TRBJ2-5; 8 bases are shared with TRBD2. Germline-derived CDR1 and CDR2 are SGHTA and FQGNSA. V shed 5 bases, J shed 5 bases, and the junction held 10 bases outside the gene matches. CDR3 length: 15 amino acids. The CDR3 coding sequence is TGTGCCAGCAGCCGCGTGGGACTAGGACGTGAGACCCAGTACTTC. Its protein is CASSRVGLGRETQYF.

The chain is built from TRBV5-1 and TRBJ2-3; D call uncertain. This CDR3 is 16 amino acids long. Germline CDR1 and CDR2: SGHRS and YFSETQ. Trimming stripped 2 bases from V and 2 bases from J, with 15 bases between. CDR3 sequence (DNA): TGCGCCAGCAGCTTTAGGGCGGATCTAGACACAGATACGCAGTATTTT. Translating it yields CASSFRADLDTDTQYF.

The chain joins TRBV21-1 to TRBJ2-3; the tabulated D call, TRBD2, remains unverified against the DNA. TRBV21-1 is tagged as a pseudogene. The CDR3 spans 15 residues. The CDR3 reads CASSKAKEGSDTQYF. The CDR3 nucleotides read TGTGCCAGCAGCAAAGCAAAGGAGGGATCAGATACGCAGTATTTT.

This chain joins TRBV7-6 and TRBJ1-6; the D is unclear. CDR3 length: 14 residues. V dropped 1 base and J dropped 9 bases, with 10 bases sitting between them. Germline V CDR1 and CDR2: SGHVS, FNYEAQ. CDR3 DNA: TGTGCCAGCAGCTTAGGGTCTCCCCCTTCACCCCTCCACTTT. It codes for CASSLGSPPSPLHF.

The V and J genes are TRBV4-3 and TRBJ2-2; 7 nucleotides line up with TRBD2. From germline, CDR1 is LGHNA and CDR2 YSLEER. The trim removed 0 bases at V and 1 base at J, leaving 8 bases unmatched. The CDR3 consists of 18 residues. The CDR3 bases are TGCGCCAGCAGCCAAGATATGTTACGCGGGGGGAACACCGGGGAGCTGTTTTTT. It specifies CASSQDMLRGGNTGELFF.

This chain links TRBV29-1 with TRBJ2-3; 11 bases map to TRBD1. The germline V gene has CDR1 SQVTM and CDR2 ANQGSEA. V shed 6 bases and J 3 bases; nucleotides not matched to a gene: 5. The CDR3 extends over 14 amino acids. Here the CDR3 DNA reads TGCAGCGTCGCCTGGGACAGGGGGACAGATACGCAGTATTTT. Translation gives CSVAWDRGTDTQYF.

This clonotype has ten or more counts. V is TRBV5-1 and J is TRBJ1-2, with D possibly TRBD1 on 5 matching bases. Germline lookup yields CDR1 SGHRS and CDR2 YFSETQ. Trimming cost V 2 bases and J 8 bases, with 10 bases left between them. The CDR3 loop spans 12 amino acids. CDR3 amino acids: CASSLDRDGYTF. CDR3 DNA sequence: TGCGCCAGCAGCTTAGATAGGGACGGCTACACCTTC.

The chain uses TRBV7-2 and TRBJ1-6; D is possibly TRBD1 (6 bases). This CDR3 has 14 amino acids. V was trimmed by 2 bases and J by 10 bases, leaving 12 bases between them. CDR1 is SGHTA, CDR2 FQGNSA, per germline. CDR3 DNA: TGTGCCAGCAGCTTATACGGGGGGCAATCACCCCTCCACTTT. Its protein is CASSLYGGQSPLHF.

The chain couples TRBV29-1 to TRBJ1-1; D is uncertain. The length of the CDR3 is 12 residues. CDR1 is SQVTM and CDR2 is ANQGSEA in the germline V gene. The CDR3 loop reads CRASGGNGEAFF. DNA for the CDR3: TGCAGAGCCTCGGGCGGAAATGGTGAAGCTTTCTTT.